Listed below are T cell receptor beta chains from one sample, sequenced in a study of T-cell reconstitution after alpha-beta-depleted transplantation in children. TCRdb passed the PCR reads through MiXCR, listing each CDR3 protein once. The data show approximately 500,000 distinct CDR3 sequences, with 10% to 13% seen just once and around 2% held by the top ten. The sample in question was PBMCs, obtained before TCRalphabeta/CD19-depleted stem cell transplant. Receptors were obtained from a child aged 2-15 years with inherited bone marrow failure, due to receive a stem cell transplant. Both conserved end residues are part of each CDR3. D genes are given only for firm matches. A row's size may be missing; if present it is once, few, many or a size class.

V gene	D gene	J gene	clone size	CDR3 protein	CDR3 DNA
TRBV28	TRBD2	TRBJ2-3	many	CASSLSREGLADTQYF	TGTGCCAGCAGTTTATCAAGGGAGGGTTTAGCAGATACGCAGTATTTT
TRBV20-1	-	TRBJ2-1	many	CSADPTSGWYNEQFF	TGCAGTGCTGACCCGACAAGCGGGTGGTACAATGAGCAGTTCTTC
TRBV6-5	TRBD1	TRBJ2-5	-	CASSSFSGTAETQYF	TGTGCCAGCAGTTCCTTCTCCGGGACAGCTGAGACCCAGTACTTC
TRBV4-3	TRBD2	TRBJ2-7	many	CASSQALAGVREQYF	TGCGCCAGCAGCCAGGCACTAGCGGGAGTTCGCGAGCAGTACTTC
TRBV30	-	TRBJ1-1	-	CAWTPGLNTEAFF	TGTGCCTGGACCCCGGGCCTGAACACTGAAGCTTTCTTT
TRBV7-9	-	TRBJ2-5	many	CASSFGFWGSHQETQYF	TGTGCCAGCAGCTTTGGGTTTTGGGGGAGTCATCAAGAGACCCAGTACTTC
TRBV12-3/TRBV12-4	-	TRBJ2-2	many	CASRPTGTAVPGELFF	TGTGCCAGCAGGCCAACCGGGACTGCGGTTCCCGGGGAGCTGTTTTTT
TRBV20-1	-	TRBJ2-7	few	CSASFRASYEQYF	TGCAGTGCTAGTTTCAGGGCGTCGTACGAGCAGTACTTC
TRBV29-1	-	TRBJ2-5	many	CSVEVQGSTQYF	TGCAGCGTTGAAGTTCAGGGAAGCACCCAGTACTTC
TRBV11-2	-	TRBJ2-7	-	CASNPWARSSYEQYF	TGTGCCAGCAACCCGTGGGCCAGGAGCTCCTACGAGCAGTACTTC
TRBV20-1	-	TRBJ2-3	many	CSALGVSPDTQYF	TGCAGTGCCCTTGGAGTTAGTCCCGATACGCAGTATTTT
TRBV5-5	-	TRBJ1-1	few	CASSLAWQGKNTEAFF	TGTGCCAGCAGCTTGGCCTGGCAGGGGAAGAACACTGAAGCTTTCTTT
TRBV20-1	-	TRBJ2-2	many	CSALPARTGNTGELFF	TGCAGTGCCCTCCCCGCCAGAACAGGGAACACCGGGGAGCTGTTTTTT
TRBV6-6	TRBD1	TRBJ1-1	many	CASSYDRGPEAFF	TGTGCCAGCAGTTACGACAGGGGGCCTGAAGCTTTCTTT
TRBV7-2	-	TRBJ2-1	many	CASSVNLVMIYNEQFF	TGTGCCAGCAGCGTAAACTTAGTCATGATCTACAATGAGCAGTTCTTC
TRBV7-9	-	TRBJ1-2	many	CASTGTAGYTF	TGTGCCAGCACCGGGACTGCTGGCTACACCTTC
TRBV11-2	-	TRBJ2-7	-	CASSQEVGIRRQYF	TGTGCCAGCAGCCAAGAAGTCGGTATACGTCGGCAGTACTTC
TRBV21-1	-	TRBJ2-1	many	CASSAPGRGSYNEQFF	TGTGCCAGCAGCGCTCCTGGCAGGGGCTCCTACAATGAGCAGTTCTTC
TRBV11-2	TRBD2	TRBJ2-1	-	CASSRGLGDEQFF	TGTGCCAGCAGTCGGGGACTAGGCGATGAGCAGTTCTTC
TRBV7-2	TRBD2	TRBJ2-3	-	CASSLRGASGSTDTQYF	TGTGCCAGCAGCTTACGTGGGGCTAGCGGAAGCACAGATACGCAGTATTTT
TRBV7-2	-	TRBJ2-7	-	CASSSGLLGWEQYF	TGTGCCAGCAGCTCCGGCCTCCTGGGGTGGGAGCAGTACTTC
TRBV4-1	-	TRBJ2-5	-	CASSQEGRRSETQYF	TGCGCCAGCAGCCAAGAGGGGCGGAGGTCAGAGACCCAGTACTTC
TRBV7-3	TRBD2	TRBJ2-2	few	CASSSQPPWLAGGIGTGELFF	TGTGCCAGCAGCTCCCAGCCCCCCTGGCTAGCGGGAGGGATCGGGACGGGGGAGCTGTTTTTT
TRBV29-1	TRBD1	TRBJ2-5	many	CSVDGDRGYQETQYF	TGCAGCGTTGATGGGGACAGGGGGTACCAAGAGACCCAGTACTTC
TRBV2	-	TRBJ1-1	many	CASRYQGEAFF	TGTGCCAGCAGATACCAGGGAGAAGCTTTCTTT
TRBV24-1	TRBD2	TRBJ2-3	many	CATSDLAGGPDTQYF	TGTGCCACCAGTGATTTGGCGGGAGGGCCAGATACGCAGTATTTT
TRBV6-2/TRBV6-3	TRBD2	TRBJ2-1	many	CASSSASGRPSYNEQFF	TGTGCCAGCAGTTCTGCTAGCGGGAGGCCCTCCTACAATGAGCAGTTCTTC
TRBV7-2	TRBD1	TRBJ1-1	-	CASSFGQGTEAFF	TGTGCCAGCAGCTTCGGACAGGGCACTGAAGCTTTCTTT
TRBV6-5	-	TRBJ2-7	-	CASSSRFGRESYSYEQYF	TGTGCCAGCAGTTCAAGGTTTGGTCGGGAGTCCTACTCCTACGAGCAGTACTTC
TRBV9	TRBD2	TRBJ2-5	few	CASSSPEGTSVETQYF	TGTGCCAGCAGCTCCCCGGAGGGGACTAGCGTGGAGACCCAGTACTTC
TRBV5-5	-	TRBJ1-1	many	CASSFEGFTEAFF	TGTGCCAGCAGCTTTGAGGGGTTTACTGAAGCTTTCTTT
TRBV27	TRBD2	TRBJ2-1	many	CASSYRTSGTYNEQFF	TGTGCCAGCAGTTATCGGACTAGCGGAACCTACAATGAGCAGTTCTTC
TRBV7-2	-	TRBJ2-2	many	CASSPARGLGELFF	TGTGCCAGCAGCCCAGCCAGGGGCCTAGGGGAGCTGTTTTTT
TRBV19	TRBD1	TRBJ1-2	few	CASSTRDRSALGYTF	TGTGCCAGTAGTACCCGGGACAGGAGTGCCCTGGGCTACACCTTC
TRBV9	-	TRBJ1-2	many	CASSAEFRGGVRTF	TGTGCCAGCAGCGCTGAATTCCGAGGGGGGGTGCGAACCTTC
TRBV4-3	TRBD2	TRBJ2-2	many	CASSHRVASGRKLLTGELFF	TGCGCCAGCAGCCATAGGGTGGCTAGCGGGAGGAAACTACTCACCGGGGAGCTGTTTTTT